The present TCR beta chain was sequenced within a study of blood T cell repertoires in COVID-19. Study background: The United States, Italy and Spain provided the acute and convalescent COVID-19 samples. T cells, B-cell-depleted T cells, or PBMCs supplied cDNA or gDNA.

Data came from immunoSEQ multiplex PCR; TCRdb stores just in-frame clones and leaves some out. The table lists some 68,000 clones, roughly 89% of them singletons. The CDR3 has 19 residues. Germline V gene sequence: CDR1 LNHDA, CDR2 SQIVND (reference sequence). V was pared by 5 bases and J by 4 bases, with 15 bases of the junction left unmatched. This clone was picked up one time. Sequencing was performed on peripheral blood. This sequence joins TRBV19 and TRBJ2-1; 12 positions match TRBD2. The source is a man aged 50 or older with active COVID-19. The DNA of the CDR3 is TGTGCCAGTAGTGCCCGTTATGATCTAGCGGGGGGGCTTTACAATGAGCAGTTCTTC. Its translation: CASSARYDLAGGLYNEQFF.